This T cell receptor (beta chain) is drawn from a study of cytomegalovirus exposure and HLA in healthy donors. Whole-study results and caveats: There were several of the most significant clusters that appeared linked to common viral pathogens in a later analysis.

In the case of this clone: Its antigen remains unidentified.

PCR was performed using 60 Vbeta and 13 Jbeta primers. Some clones are missing from TCRdb's copy, which holds only in-frame ones; the method was immunoSEQ multiplex PCR. The sample carries 150,000 to 200,000 clones, about three quarters recorded once. Trimming took 5 bases from V and 0 from J; bases not matched to a gene: 4. This CDR3 comprises 14 residues. The V gene's germline CDR1 is MNHEY and CDR2 SVGAGI. Material: PBMCs. The receptor comes from a man in his fifties in good health and CMV-seropositive. The chain combines TRBV6-5 with TRBJ2-7; TRBD1 matches 7 bases. CDR3 residues: CASSRGLSSYEQYF. In DNA, the CDR3 is TGTGCCAGCAGTAGGGGGCTTAGCTCCTACGAGCAGTACTTC.